These 8 T cell receptor beta chains were all obtained from the same sample, sequenced in a study of blood T cell repertoires in COVID-19. Data came from immunoSEQ multiplex PCR; TCRdb stores just in-frame clones and leaves some out. In the table there are hundreds of thousands of clones, less than 90% of which are singletons. What was sequenced was PBMCs or T cells enriched from blood (not recorded which). These receptors were obtained from a woman aged 25 to 45 who had recovered from COVID-19.

The table lists this clone with a few counts. The chain has TRBV4-1 and TRBJ2-1; D might be TRBD2 (7 bases). CDR3 length: 14 residues. The germline CDR1 and CDR2 sequences are MGHRA and YSYEKL. Trimming took 9 bases from V and 2 from J, leaving 14 bases between them. The CDR3 DNA is TGCGCCAGAGGGGGGGGACCTCCCTACAATGAGCAGTTCTTC. It specifies CARGGGPPYNEQFF.

The chain uses TRBV2 and TRBJ2-7, with TRBD2 matching 7 bases. Unmatched junction bases numbered 12, after V lost 10 bases and J lost 3 bases. The CDR3 consists of 14 residues. Germline V gene sequence: CDR1 SNHLY, CDR2 FYNNEI. In DNA, the CDR3 is TGTGCCAAGCCGGGAAGCGGGGAGAACTACGAGCAGTACTTC. Amino acids: CAKPGSGENYEQYF.

This chain connects TRBV27 to TRBJ2-7, with 15 bases fitting TRBD2. J lost 6 bases, V lost 5 bases, and 5 bases had no gene match. The CDR3 loop spans 15 amino acids. Looked up from germline, CDR1 is MNHEY and CDR2 is SMNVEV (reference sequence). The CDR3 sequence: CASSHGLAGGREQYF. The CDR3 DNA reads as TGTGCCAGCAGTCACGGACTAGCGGGAGGGCGCGAGCAGTACTTC.

This chain links TRBV5-4 with TRBJ2-7, with 10 bases that match TRBD1. CDR1 is SGHNT, CDR2 YYREEE, per germline (reference sequence). The trim removed 3 bases at V and 6 bases at J, leaving 6 bases unmatched. The CDR3 runs 14 residues. CDR3 in DNA: TGTGCCAGCAGCTGGGACAGGGGAGAGGGCGAGCAGTACTTC. Protein sequence: CASSWDRGEGEQYF.

The gene calls are TRBV10-1 and TRBJ2-7; 7 bases are shared with TRBD2. Unmatched junction bases numbered 9, after V lost 4 bases and J lost 6 bases. This CDR3 has 14 residues. Germline CDR1 WNHNN, CDR2 SYGVQD (reference sequence). The CDR3 bases are TGCGCCAGCAGTGGCCCGACTAGCAGCAGCGAGCAGTACTTC. Protein: CASSGPTSSSEQYF.

The chain carries TRBV19 and TRBJ2-1, with TRBD2 matching 8 bases. The CDR3 is 15 residues long. Unmatched junction bases numbered 9, after V lost 7 bases and J lost 4 bases. Per the germline V gene, CDR1 is LNHDA and CDR2 is SQIVND (reference sequence). In nucleotides, the CDR3 is TGTGCCAGTACCCCTAGCACGGGGGGGTACAATGAGCAGTTCTTC. It codes for CASTPSTGGYNEQFF.

This clone was seen a handful of times. This chain links TRBV27 with TRBJ1-1; D is unresolved. This CDR3 is 15 amino acids long. CDR1 is MNHEY and CDR2 is SMNVEV in the germline V gene (reference sequence). V was clipped by 5 bases and J by 0 bases, with 13 bases between them. CDR3 nucleotide sequence: TGTGCCAGCAGTCGACGTCTCGGGGTGAACACTGAAGCTTTCTTT. Its protein product is CASSRRLGVNTEAFF.

V and J are TRBV28 and TRBJ1-6, with D possibly matching TRBD1 (5 bases). This CDR3 has 12 amino acids. In germline, CDR1 is MDHEN, CDR2 SYDVKM. V was clipped by 8 bases and J by 7 bases, with 9 bases between them. This CDR3 reads CASGGMNSPLHF. As DNA, the CDR3 is TGTGCCAGCGGGGGGATGAATTCACCCCTCCACTTT.